The source of this T cell receptor beta chain is a study of blood T cell repertoires in COVID-19. Background on the study: PBMCs, B-cell-depleted T cells, or T cells were the source of the cDNA or gDNA that made up the material.

The CDR3 consists of 18 residues. Germline loops: CDR1 SGHKS, CDR2 YYEKEE (reference sequence). J was trimmed by 0 bases and V by 4 bases; bases with no gene match: 14. Some clones are missing from TCRdb's copy, which holds only in-frame ones; the method was immunoSEQ multiplex PCR. The sample records approximately 150,000 clones, approximately 87% being singletons. The V and J genes are TRBV5-5 and TRBJ2-7; TRBD2 agrees at 9 bases. Sequenced input: peripheral blood. The origin of this receptor is a man aged 45-65 years who had recovered from COVID-19. The CDR3, as DNA: TGTGCCAGCAGCCCCAAGACTCCTAGCGGGGCCACCTCCTACGAGCAGTACTTC. This sequence encodes CASSPKTPSGATSYEQYF.